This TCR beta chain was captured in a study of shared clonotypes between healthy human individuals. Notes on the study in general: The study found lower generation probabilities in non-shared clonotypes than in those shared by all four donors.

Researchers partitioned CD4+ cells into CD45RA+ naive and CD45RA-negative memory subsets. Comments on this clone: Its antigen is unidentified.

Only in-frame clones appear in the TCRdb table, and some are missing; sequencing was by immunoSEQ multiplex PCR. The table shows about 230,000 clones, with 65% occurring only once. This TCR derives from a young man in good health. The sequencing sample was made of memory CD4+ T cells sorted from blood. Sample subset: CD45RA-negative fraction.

CDR3 bases: TGTGCCAGCACGGGGTCAGGGGGTTATCGGGGCTCCTACAATGAGCAGTTCTTC. Its protein product is CASTGSGGYRGSYNEQFF. The rearrangement joins TRBV2 to TRBJ2-1; the match to TRBD1 covers 7 bases. Germline values: CDR1 SNHLY, CDR2 FYNNEI. The CDR3 is 18 amino acids. V shed 7 bases and J 0 bases; nucleotides not matched to a gene: 15.